This record covers a single T cell receptor (beta chain). This CDR3 has 14 residues. Germline V gives CDR1 SGHRS, CDR2 YFSETQ. V was cut by 0 bases and J by 3 bases, with 9 bases left in between. This sample is part of a study of shared clonotypes between healthy human individuals. Across the study: Donors were a couple of women and a few men aged 18 to 49. Each donor's CD4 naive and CD4 memory cells filled three plates apiece, CD8 naive two, and CD8 memory one.

The protocol was immunoSEQ multiplex PCR, while the TCRdb copy is restricted to in-frame clones and leaves out a portion. Of 550,000 to 850,000 clones in the sample, 55% to 75% were seen once. The chain recombines TRBV5-1 with TRBJ2-5, with D unresolved. The sequenced material came from memory CD4+ T cells sorted from blood. Subset: CD45RA-negative fraction. The receptor's source is a woman in her twenties or thirties in good health. The CDR3 bases are TGCGCCAGCAGCTTGGTACGGCCCGAAGAGACCCAGTACTTC. Its translation: CASSLVRPEETQYF.